The next 12 T cell receptor beta chains were all read from a single sample in a study of T cell repertoires in cytomegalovirus infection. Via MiXCR, TCRdb re-called the reads, giving one row per CDR3 protein. The table shows about 310,000 distinct CDR3 sequences, with roughly a sixth occurring only once. The sequenced sample was PBMCs. The receptors shown here come from a human donor in good health (CMV status not recorded). Some clones in this sample may be carry-over from other donors' samples.

Comment on this clonotype: This may arise from a read error, as a much more abundant clone is one base away. V usage is TRBV4-2 and J usage is TRBJ2-5; D perhaps matches TRBD1 (6 bases). Germline lookup yields CDR1 LGHNA and CDR2 YNFKEQ. CDR3 size: 16 residues. The CDR3 protein is CASSQVPRQDQVTQYF. Here the CDR3 DNA reads TGTGCCAGCAGCCAAGTTCCTAGACAGGATCAAGTGACCCAGTACTTC.

This clonotype was counted at least ten times. The rearrangement joins TRBV7-2 to TRBJ2-3; 7 nucleotides line up with TRBD1. Germline CDR1 is SGHTA and CDR2 is FQGNSA. This CDR3 is built from 15 residues. V shed 5 bases and J 3 bases; nucleotides not matched to a gene: 8. CDR3: CASSPDRVMTDTQYF. The CDR3 nucleotides read TGTGCCAGCAGCCCTGACAGGGTAATGACAGATACGCAGTATTTT.

J is TRBJ2-7 and V is TRBV4-3; 8 bases align to TRBD2. V shed 0 bases and J 5 bases; nucleotides not matched to a gene: 6. The CDR3 covers 15 residues. Germline lookup yields CDR1 LGHNA and CDR2 YSLEER. The CDR3 nucleotides are TGCGCCAGCAGCCAAGAAGTAGGACTAGCCCACGAGCAGTACTTC. This translates into CASSQEVGLAHEQYF.

A few counts support this clonotype. V is TRBV15 and J is TRBJ2-7; maybe TRBD2 (6 bases). This CDR3 spans 16 amino acids. Trimming shortened V by 3 bases and J by 3 bases, and 18 bases separated the two germline ends. Germline V gives CDR1 LNHNV, CDR2 YYDKDF (reference sequence). In nucleotides, the CDR3 is TGTGCCACCAGCAGTGGGGAGGACATCGACGACTACGAGCAGTACTTC. Encoded protein: CATSSGEDIDDYEQYF.

The chain joins TRBV7-9 to TRBJ2-5; D perhaps matches TRBD1 (6 bases). Trimming took 3 bases from V and 2 from J, leaving 10 bases between them. Looked up from germline, CDR1 is SEHNR and CDR2 is FQNEAQ (reference sequence). The CDR3 spans 14 residues. CDR3: CASSLGAIQETQYF. CDR3 bases: TGTGCCAGCAGCTTGGGGGCCATACAAGAGACCCAGTACTTC.

This clonotype was observed a handful of times. This chain uses TRBV19 with TRBJ1-2, with a possible D match to TRBD1 (5 bases). The germline V gene has CDR1 LNHDA and CDR2 SQIVND (reference sequence). There are 14 residues in the CDR3. V lost 7 bases, J lost 5 bases, and 17 bases lay in between. CDR3 in DNA: TGTGCCAGTACTGCCGGGACGGAGGATTATGGCTACACCTTC. Translated: CASTAGTEDYGYTF. The full variable domain, completed using reference TRBV19 and TRBJ1-2, is DGGITQSPKYLFRKEGQNVTLSCEQNLNHDAMYWYRQDPGQGLRLIYYSQIVNDFQKGDIAEGYSVSREKKESFPLTVTSAQKNPTAFYLCASTAGTEDYGYTFGSGTRLTVV.

This clonotype occurred many times. The chain employs TRBV12-3 or TRBV12-4 and TRBJ2-7, with unresolved D. Trimming took 1 base from V and 2 from J, leaving 12 bases between them. The length of the CDR3 is 15 residues. The CDR3 protein is CASSLGSTATYEQYF. In nucleotides, the CDR3 is TGTGCCAGCAGTTTAGGGTCAACCGCTACCTACGAGCAGTACTTC.

This sequence joins TRBV20-1 and TRBJ1-2, with 11 bases lining up with TRBD1. The germline V gene encodes CDR1 DFQATT and CDR2 SNEGSKA (reference sequence). J lost 2 bases, V lost 5 bases, and 4 bases had no gene match. The CDR3 consists of 14 residues. CDR3 DNA: TGCAGTGCTCGTCGGGACAGGGGGAACTATGGCTACACCTTC. It translates to CSARRDRGNYGYTF.

In its sample, this clonotype was seen a few times. The chain has TRBV6-1 and TRBJ1-2; D remains ambiguous. Trimming removed 5 bases from V and 6 bases from J, with 1 base in between. CDR1 MNHNS and CDR2 SASEGT come from the germline V gene. The CDR3 consists of 9 residues. DNA of the CDR3: TGTGCCAGCAGTAATGGCTACACCTTC. Residues: CASSNGYTF.

Comments on this clonotype: Germline and junction disagree at one end, which may indicate a read error. The chain combines TRBV18 with TRBJ2-3; 8 bases match TRBD2. The CDR3 covers 16 residues. Germline assignment: CDR1 KGHSH and CDR2 LQKENI. The CDR3 loop reads CANSPPNGGATDTQYF. CDR3 DNA sequence: TGTGCCAACTCACCACCTAACGGGGGGGCGACAGATACGCAGTATTTT.

In its sample, this clonotype was seen once. The chain is built from TRBV20-1 and TRBJ1-2, with TRBD1 as a possible D gene (6 bases). CDR3 size: 14 residues. Trimming took 3 bases from V and 0 from J, leaving 11 bases between them. Per germline, CDR1 DFQATT and CDR2 SNEGSKA (reference sequence). CDR3 DNA sequence: TGCAGTGCTAGGAACAGGGAGGCTAACTATGGCTACACCTTC. Its translation: CSARNREANYGYTF.

This sequence joins TRBV3-1 and TRBJ1-5, with no clear D. V dropped 2 bases and J dropped 9 bases, with 8 bases sitting between them. CDR1 and CDR2 from the germline V gene are LGHDT and YNNKEL (reference sequence). This CDR3 has 12 amino acids. CDR3 residues: CASSQSEGPQHF. Here the CDR3 DNA reads TGTGCCAGCAGCCAATCGGAAGGGCCCCAGCATTTT. Full variable domain (missing parts from reference TRBV3-1 and TRBJ1-5): DTAVSQTPKYLVTQMGNDKSIKCEQNLGHDTMYWYKQDSKKFLKIMFSYNNKELIINETVPNRFSPKSPDKAHLNLHINSLELGDSAVYFCASSQSEGPQHFGDGTRLSIL.